The present entry profiles one T cell receptor beta chain with its context. What it binds is unknown. CDR3 size: 14 residues. Trimming stripped 4 bases from V and 5 bases from J, with 13 bases between. Germline V gene lookup returns CDR1 SGHTS and CDR2 YDEGEE. Produced via immunoSEQ multiplex PCR; TCRdb's table is partial and in-frame only. The data hold approximately 17,000 clones, with roughly 80% observed a single time. The data belong to a study of T cells after posttransplantation cyclophosphamide. Study-level findings and limits: Later post-transplant blood repertoires were often dominated by donor CD8+ memory clones.

Treatment was busulfan-fludarabine conditioning, a marrow graft, and cyclophosphamide on days +3 and +4. The receptor was isolated from a female patient aged 40-50 years who received an allogeneic stem cell transplant from a related donor, was CMV-positive, and had no GVHD. The graft donor may account for some of the T cells. This chain joins TRBV5-8 and TRBJ1-5, with D maybe TRBD1 (5 bases). Sample: CD8+ T cells sorted from PBMCs, taken roughly 2,000 days after a stem cell transplant with posttransplant cyclophosphamide. The CDR3 protein is CASSPDSNYQPQHF. Written as DNA, the CDR3 is TGTGCCAGCAGCCCAGACAGTAATTATCAGCCCCAGCATTTT. The variable domain in full, with the rest retrieved from reference TRBV5-8 and TRBJ1-5, is EAGVTQSPTHLIKTRGQQATLRCSPISGHTSVYWYQQALGLGLQFLLWYDEGEERNRGNFPPRFSGRQFPNYSSELNVNALELEDSALYLCASSPDSNYQPQHFGDGTRLSIL.